This passage covers 27 T cell receptor beta chains from one sample sequenced in a study of control samples from healthy donors and cancer patients. Data came from immunoSEQ multiplex PCR; TCRdb stores just in-frame clones and leaves some out. The data hold approximately 100,000 clones, with approximately 90% observed a single time. Sequences were obtained from blood. The origin of the receptors is a human donor in good health. The donor label of this sample is uncertain.

V gene TRBV18 combines with J gene TRBJ2-2; no clear D. With 3 bases removed from V and 2 bases from J, the gap between germline ends came to 10 bases. CDR1 and CDR2 from the germline V gene are KGHSH and LQKENI. The CDR3 totals 15 residues. The CDR3 DNA reads as TGTGCCAGCTCACCGCGGACCGCTAACACCGGGGAGCTGTTTTTT. It encodes CASSPRTANTGELFF.

The V call is TRBV2, the J call TRBJ2-2; 11 bases are shared with TRBD1. Trimming removed 6 bases from V and 4 bases from J; junction bases left unmatched: 4. Germline CDR1 reads SNHLY; CDR2 reads FYNNEI. The CDR3 is 15 residues long. Written as DNA, the CDR3 is TGTGCCAGCAGCTCGGGACAGGGGGGCACCGGGGAGCTGTTTTTT. Protein: CASSSGQGGTGELFF.

The chain combines TRBV7-2 with TRBJ1-1, with TRBD1 identical over 7 bases. The CDR3 is 12 amino acids. Germline V gene data show CDR1 as SGHTA and CDR2 as FQGNSA. Germline trimming cut 8 bases from V and 3 bases from J; bases unmatched to any gene: 3. The CDR3 region has the DNA TGTGCCAGCCGTACAGGGGACACTGAAGCTTTCTTT. Protein: CASRTGDTEAFF. Full variable domain (rest looked up from reference TRBV7-2 and TRBJ1-1): GAGVSQSPSNKVTEKGKDVELRCDPISGHTALYWYRQSLGQGLEFLIYFQGNSAPDKSGLPSDRFSAERTGGSVSTLTIQRTQQEDSAVYLCASRTGDTEAFFGQGTRLTVV.

The rearrangement links TRBV10-2 to TRBJ2-1; D ambiguous. This CDR3 spans 16 amino acids. V was clipped by 6 bases and J by 0 bases, with 15 bases between them. The germline CDR1 and CDR2 sequences are WSHSY and SAAADI. Here the CDR3 DNA reads TGCGCCAGCAGCTTCCTACTGACGGGCTCCTACAATGAGCAGTTCTTC. This gives the protein CASSFLLTGSYNEQFF.

The J gene is TRBJ2-1, the V gene TRBV2; 10 bases are a match to TRBD2. V was clipped by 8 bases and J by 7 bases; unmatched bases: 8. This CDR3 is 14 amino acids long. From germline, CDR1 is SNHLY and CDR2 FYNNEI. The CDR3 DNA reads as TGTGCCAGCGGGTTATCTAGCGGGAGTAATGAGCAGTTCTTC. It yields the protein CASGLSSGSNEQFF.

The rearrangement joins TRBV15 to TRBJ1-5, with 8 bases fitting TRBD1. The CDR3 has 15 amino acids. Germline V CDR1 and CDR2: LNHNV, YYDKDF (reference sequence). V gave up 5 bases and J gave up 7 bases; unmatched junction bases: 10. The CDR3 DNA reads as TGTGCCACCAGCGTCAGGACAGGGAGGGGACAGCCCCAGCATTTT. Amino acids: CATSVRTGRGQPQHF. Using reference TRBV15 and TRBJ1-5 for the parts outside the CDR3, the full variable domain is DAMVIQNPRYQVTQFGKPVTLSCSQTLNHNVMYWYQQKSSQAPKLLFHYYDKDFNNEADTPDNFQSRRPNTSFCFLDIRSPGLGDTAMYLCATSVRTGRGQPQHFGDGTRLSIL.

The J gene is TRBJ1-4, the V gene TRBV5-3; D might be TRBD1 (5 bases). TRBV5-3 is flagged as an ORF with uncertain function. V lost 3 bases and J lost 5, with 17 bases in between. The CDR3 has 16 amino acids. The CDR3: CARSSLYGTRNEKLFF. CDR3 sequence (DNA): TGTGCCAGAAGCTCCTTGTATGGGACCCGGAATGAAAAACTGTTTTTT.

The V gene is TRBV30, the J gene TRBJ2-7, with 7 bases lining up with TRBD1. The CDR3 has 14 amino acids. Losses at the gene ends were 6 bases for V and 6 bases for J; bases not matched to a gene: 14. CDR1 is GTSNPN and CDR2 is SVGIG in the germline V gene (reference sequence). In nucleotides, the CDR3 is TGTGCCTGTATTAACAGGGGACGGGCTCGCGAGCAGTACTTC. Translation gives CACINRGRAREQYF.

This chain uses TRBV4-1 with TRBJ1-3; D unclear. This CDR3 is built from 15 residues. The ends were cut back, 4 bases at V and 7 bases at J, with 17 bases in the middle. The germline CDR1 and CDR2 sequences are MGHRA and YSYEKL. CDR3 in DNA: TGCGCCAGCAGCCCGTCCGCAGACGCGGTGAACACCATATATTTT. Encoded protein: CASSPSADAVNTIYF.

The chain uses TRBV27 and TRBJ2-2; 9 bases are shared with TRBD2. V lost 6 bases, J lost 3 bases, and 2 bases stayed unmatched. The germline V gene encodes CDR1 MNHEY and CDR2 SMNVEV (reference sequence). The CDR3 consists of 14 residues. The CDR3 bases are TGTGCCAGCAGACTAGCGGGCTACACCGGGGAGCTGTTTTTT. Amino acid sequence: CASRLAGYTGELFF.

This rearrangement joins TRBV6-5 to TRBJ1-2; TRBD1 is a possible D gene (5 bases). CDR3 size: 13 residues. V gave up 6 bases and J gave up 6 bases, with 14 bases separating them. The V gene's germline CDR1 is MNHEY and CDR2 SVGAGI. The CDR3 DNA reads as TGTGCCAGCAGCCCGGGGGTACCAGATGGCTACACCTTC. Protein: CASSPGVPDGYTF.

This clone was seen a handful of times. The chain has TRBV5-4 and TRBJ2-3; D possibly corresponds to TRBD2 (6 bases). Looked up from germline, CDR1 is SGHNT and CDR2 is YYREEE (reference sequence). V was shortened by 0 bases and J by 3 bases, with 14 bases between the two germline ends. CDR3 length equals 16 residues. As DNA, the CDR3 is TGTGCCAGCAGCTTGGACGGAGGGAAGGGAACAGATACGCAGTATTTT. Its translation is CASSLDGGKGTDTQYF.

The CDR3 loop reads CAIRRDVGQPQHF. The CDR3 nucleotides are TGTGCCATCAGAAGGGACGTTGGTCAGCCCCAGCATTTT. The V and J genes are TRBV10-3 and TRBJ1-5; TRBD1 is a possible D gene (5 bases). Trimming stripped 6 bases from V and 6 bases from J, with 12 bases between. CDR1 ENHRY and CDR2 SYGVKD come from the germline V gene. The CDR3 extends over 13 amino acids.

V gene TRBV6-5 combines with J gene TRBJ1-2; possibly TRBD1 for D (6 bases). From germline, CDR1 is MNHEY and CDR2 SVGAGI. The CDR3 is 13 residues long. V lost 4 bases to trimming and J lost 7 bases, with 13 bases between them. Here the CDR3 reads CASSLTGLGGYTF. The CDR3 DNA sequence: TGTGCCAGCAGTTTAACAGGGTTGGGTGGCTACACCTTC.

The V and J genes are TRBV29-1 and TRBJ1-1; D is undetermined. The CDR3 length is 12 residues. Trimming pared 4 bases from V and 1 base from J, leaving 7 bases between. Germline V gene sequence: CDR1 SQVTM, CDR2 ANQGSEA. This CDR3 is CSVVRGNTEAFF. CDR3 nucleotide sequence: TGCAGCGTTGTTAGAGGGAACACTGAAGCTTTCTTT. Variable domain in full (rest from reference TRBV29-1 and TRBJ1-1): SAVISQKPSRDICQRGTSLTIQCQVDSQVTMMFWYRQQPGQSLTLIATANQGSEATYESGFVIDKFPISRPNLTFSTLTVSNMSPEDSSIYLCSVVRGNTEAFFGQGTRLTVV.

This rearrangement joins TRBV28 to TRBJ2-6; TRBD1 aligns across 7 bases. The junction had 10 bases not matched to a gene; V was cut back by 8 bases and J by 3 bases. Germline V CDR1 and CDR2: MDHEN, SYDVKM. The CDR3 consists of 16 residues. DNA for the CDR3: TGTGCCAGCGGGTCGGGCAGGGGGTTTGGGGCCAACGTCCTGACTTTC. It codes for CASGSGRGFGANVLTF.

The rearrangement uses TRBV30 and TRBJ2-5, with D uncertain. The CDR3 covers 11 residues. CDR1 GTSNPN and CDR2 SVGIG come from the germline V gene (reference sequence). V was cut by 0 bases and J by 4 bases, with 3 bases left in between. The CDR3 DNA reads TGTGCCTGGAGTGTAGGAGAGACCCAGTACTTC. Amino acid sequence: CAWSVGETQYF.

This chain connects TRBV6-6 to TRBJ1-6; 8 bases are shared with TRBD1. This CDR3 has 16 residues. The V segment lost 6 bases and the J segment 0 bases; nucleotides outside the gene matches: 4. From germline, CDR1 is MNHNY and CDR2 SVGAGI (reference sequence). The CDR3 is CASSRDRSSYNSPLHF. The CDR3 DNA is TGTGCCAGCAGCCGGGACAGGAGCTCCTATAATTCACCCCTCCACTTT.

In regard to this clone: Within the sample, other DNA sequences also encode this same CDR3. CDR3 nucleotide sequence: TGTGCCAGTAGTGACAGTCTGAACACTGAAGCTTTCTTT. It specifies CASSDSLNTEAFF. This chain joins TRBV19 and TRBJ1-1; D possibly corresponds to TRBD1 (5 bases). The germline CDR1 and CDR2 sequences are LNHDA and SQIVND (reference sequence). Trimming took 5 bases from V and 0 from J, leaving 7 bases between them. The CDR3 loop spans 13 amino acids.

In nucleotides, the CDR3 is TGTGCCACCAGCAGAGATCAGCGGAACACTGAAGCTTTCTTT. It yields the protein CATSRDQRNTEAFF. V and J are TRBV15 and TRBJ1-1; D is unresolved. Per the germline V gene, CDR1 is LNHNV and CDR2 is YYDKDF (reference sequence). This CDR3 is built from 14 residues. Trimming shortened V by 0 bases and J by 1 base, and 6 bases separated the two germline ends.

The chain carries TRBV6-4 and TRBJ1-1, with D possibly being TRBD1 (5 bases). The germline V gene has CDR1 MRHNA and CDR2 SNTAGT. The CDR3 is 12 residues long. Trimming stripped 4 bases from V and 2 bases from J, with 5 bases between. The chain's CDR3 is CASSGDNTEAFF. The CDR3 DNA reads as TGTGCCAGCAGTGGGGACAACACTGAAGCTTTCTTT.

The V call is TRBV5-1, the J call TRBJ1-6; D call uncertain. The V end was cut by 0 bases, the J end by 5 bases, with 12 bases between. Germline loops: CDR1 SGHRS, CDR2 YFSETQ. The CDR3 has 16 residues. CDR3 DNA: TGCGCCAGCAGCTTGGAGGGTTCCCATGATAATTCACCCCTCCACTTT. Translation gives CASSLEGSHDNSPLHF.

The chain combines TRBV24-1 with TRBJ1-6; 7 bases match TRBD1. Germline assignment: CDR1 KGHDR and CDR2 SFDVKD. The CDR3 is 16 residues long. The V and J ends lost 1 base and 7 bases, in that order; junction bases with no gene match: 6. The CDR3 here is CATSDFRTGLNSPLHF. CDR3 DNA sequence: TGTGCCACCAGTGATTTCCGGACAGGCCTCAATTCACCCCTCCACTTT.

The J gene is TRBJ1-6, the V gene TRBV19; TRBD1 matches at 8 bases. The germline V gene encodes CDR1 LNHDA and CDR2 SQIVND (reference sequence). The CDR3 spans 15 residues. Losses at the gene ends were 6 bases for V and 7 bases for J; bases not matched to a gene: 8. DNA of the CDR3: TGTGCCAGTAGGAGACAGGGGCTGGAGAATTCACCCCTCCACTTT. It yields the protein CASRRQGLENSPLHF.

The gene calls are TRBV6-1 and TRBJ2-2; 9 bases line up with TRBD1. The CDR3 runs 15 residues. Germline V gives CDR1 MNHNS, CDR2 SASEGT. The V gene end was trimmed by 1 base and the J gene end by 3 bases; junction bases not matched to a gene: 0. CDR3 sequence: CASSEGDRDTGELFF. The DNA of the CDR3 is TGTGCCAGCAGTGAAGGGGACAGGGACACCGGGGAGCTGTTTTTT.

As to this clone: This sample includes further DNA sequences coding for the same CDR3. This sequence joins TRBV6-5 and TRBJ1-2; D remains unclear. CDR1 is MNHEY, CDR2 SVGAGI, per germline. The CDR3 is 14 amino acids. With 6 bases removed from V and 4 bases from J, the gap between germline ends came to 15 bases. CDR3 protein: CASRGGRVAYGYTF. CDR3 coding DNA: TGTGCCAGCAGGGGAGGGCGGGTCGCCTATGGCTACACCTTC.

This chain joins TRBV5-1 and TRBJ1-1, with no clear D. V lost 2 bases, J lost 3 bases, and 8 bases lay in between. In germline, CDR1 is SGHRS, CDR2 YFSETQ. The CDR3 is made up of 13 amino acids. The CDR3 loop reads CASSFQRDTEAFF. The CDR3 nucleotides are TGCGCCAGCAGCTTCCAGCGTGACACTGAAGCTTTCTTT.